These 21 T cell receptor beta chains were sequenced from one sample in a study of technical replicates of blood from a handful of donors. Some clones are missing from TCRdb's copy, which holds only in-frame ones; the method was immunoSEQ multiplex PCR. This table has approximately 95,000 clones, 85% to 95% appearing once. The sequencing sample was made of T cells isolated from PBMCs. The receptors here all came from a human donor in good health.

The CDR3 is CASTSTGTSGFRRSGELFF. The CDR3 DNA sequence: TGTGCCAGCACAAGCACCGGGACTAGCGGGTTCCGAAGGTCCGGGGAGCTGTTTTTT. The rearrangement links TRBV5-8 to TRBJ2-2; 12 bases are a match to TRBD2. The V and J ends lost 6 bases and 6 bases, in that order; junction bases with no gene match: 18. The CDR3 spans 19 residues. Per the germline V gene, CDR1 is SGHTS and CDR2 is YDEGEE.

Here the CDR3 DNA reads TGTGCCAGCCCCCGGTGTAGCGGTTACTACAATGAGCAGTTCTTC. It codes for CASPRCSGYYNEQFF. The chain couples TRBV21-1 to TRBJ2-1; the table's D call, TRBD2, was not checked against the DNA. TRBV21-1 is described as a pseudogene. The CDR3 runs to 15 residues.

The rearrangement links TRBV7-8 to TRBJ2-1; D might be TRBD2 (6 bases). The CDR3 contains 14 residues. The germline CDR1 and CDR2 sequences are SGHVS and FQNEAQ. With 4 bases removed from V and 5 bases from J, the gap between germline ends came to 12 bases. The CDR3 DNA follows: TGTGCCAGCAGCTCCGGACTACCCGACAATGAGCAGTTCTTC. Translated, it gives CASSSGLPDNEQFF.

The chain links TRBV6-1 to TRBJ2-7, with 10 bases aligning to TRBD1. This CDR3 has 15 amino acids. Germline V lookup: CDR1 MNHNS, CDR2 SASEGT. J lost 4 bases, V lost 6 bases, and 9 bases had no gene match. The CDR3 protein is CASRSTGQGFYEQYF. Here the CDR3 DNA reads TGTGCCAGCAGGTCGACGGGACAGGGGTTTTACGAGCAGTACTTC.

The CDR3 region is CATSRGGVFNQPQHF. The CDR3 DNA reads TGTGCCACCTCGCGAGGGGGCGTCTTCAATCAGCCCCAGCATTTT. This chain uses TRBV27 with TRBJ1-5, with 7 bases matching TRBD1. Germline V gives CDR1 MNHEY, CDR2 SMNVEV (reference sequence). The CDR3 consists of 15 residues. The V segment lost 10 bases and the J segment 3 bases; nucleotides outside the gene matches: 12.

V gene TRBV7-9 combines with J gene TRBJ1-1; 7 bases map to TRBD1. There are 15 residues in the CDR3. Germline CDR1 is SEHNR and CDR2 is FQNEAQ (reference sequence). The V and J ends lost 5 bases and 1 base, in that order; junction bases with no gene match: 7. This chain's CDR3 is CASSTGVQANTEAFF. CDR3 nucleotides: TGTGCCAGCAGCACAGGGGTACAGGCGAACACTGAAGCTTTCTTT.

V gene TRBV19 combines with J gene TRBJ1-2; possible D gene TRBD1, 5 bases. V lost 0 bases to trimming and J lost 3 bases, with 17 bases between them. The V gene's germline CDR1 is LNHDA and CDR2 SQIVND (reference sequence). The CDR3 has 17 amino acids. Here the CDR3 reads CASSIDDNLLGDYGYTF. The CDR3 DNA is TGTGCCAGTAGTATAGACGACAATCTATTAGGGGACTATGGCTACACCTTC.

The chain has TRBV9 and TRBJ2-1; maybe TRBD1 (6 bases). The CDR3 has 15 residues. In germline, CDR1 is SGDLS, CDR2 YYNGEE. The ends were cut back, 4 bases at V and 6 bases at J, with 17 bases in the middle. CDR3 DNA sequence: TGTGCCAGCAGCCCCAGGGGCGGGTTGCTCAATGAGCAGTTCTTC. Its translation is CASSPRGGLLNEQFF.

The chain has TRBV5-4 and TRBJ2-1; 7 bases align to TRBD2. After removal of 1 base from V and 8 bases from J, the junction contained 12 bases not matched to a gene. The CDR3 is 16 amino acids. CDR1 is SGHNT, CDR2 YYREEE, per germline (reference sequence). CDR3 region: CASSLIKRGPRDEQFF. DNA for the CDR3: TGTGCCAGCAGCTTGATTAAGCGGGGACCAAGGGATGAGCAGTTCTTC.

V is TRBV10-1 and J is TRBJ1-3; D might be TRBD1 (5 bases). This CDR3 is built from 14 residues. In germline, CDR1 is WNHNN, CDR2 SYGVQD (reference sequence). With 6 bases removed from V and 2 bases from J, the gap between germline ends came to 11 bases. The CDR3 is CASSPGDAGNTIYF. The CDR3 DNA reads TGCGCCAGCAGCCCGGGGGACGCTGGAAACACCATATATTTT.

This chain uses TRBV11-2 with TRBJ1-2; no clear D. Germline loops: CDR1 SGHAT, CDR2 FQNNGV. V was pared by 0 bases and J by 0 bases, with 8 bases between. The CDR3 extends over 15 amino acids. This CDR3 reads CASSLDRISNYGYTF. The CDR3 DNA is TGTGCCAGCAGCTTAGACAGGATATCTAACTATGGCTACACCTTC.

The chain recombines TRBV27 with TRBJ1-5, with D uncertain. The germline V gene encodes CDR1 MNHEY and CDR2 SMNVEV (reference sequence). The CDR3 length is 12 residues. V was pared by 2 bases and J by 7 bases, with 6 bases between. The CDR3 spells CASSLIGQPQHF. The DNA of the CDR3 is TGTGCCAGCAGTTTAATCGGGCAGCCCCAGCATTTT.

The V call is TRBV4-3, the J call TRBJ2-2; 12 nucleotides align to TRBD2. CDR3 length equals 17 residues. The germline V gene encodes CDR1 LGHNA and CDR2 YSLEER. V lost 4 bases to trimming and J lost 6 bases; unmatched junction nucleotides: 9. In DNA form, the CDR3 reads TGCGCCAGCAGCCCGTCGACTAGCGGGAGTTACGCCGGGGAGCTGTTTTTT. It specifies CASSPSTSGSYAGELFF.

The chain recombines TRBV15 with TRBJ2-1; TRBD2 matches 8 bases. The germline gives CDR1 LNHNV, CDR2 YYDKDF (reference sequence). The trim removed 5 bases at V and 11 bases at J, leaving 11 bases unmatched. CDR3 size: 14 residues. The DNA of the CDR3 is TGTGCCACCAGCGTCGAGCGGGAGAGGTATCAGCAGTTCTTC. Protein sequence: CATSVERERYQQFF. The full variable domain, completed using reference TRBV15 and TRBJ2-1, is DAMVIQNPRYQVTQFGKPVTLSCSQTLNHNVMYWYQQKSSQAPKLLFHYYDKDFNNEADTPDNFQSRRPNTSFCFLDIRSPGLGDTAMYLCATSVERERYQQFFGPGTRLTVL.

The V call is TRBV5-1, the J call TRBJ1-1; 8 positions agree with TRBD1. The CDR3 sequence is 20 residues long. Trimming at V came to 0 bases and at J to 0 bases, leaving 16 bases not matched to a gene. The germline V gene has CDR1 SGHRS and CDR2 YFSETQ. CDR3 amino acids: CASSLGSLQGVRRMNTEAFF. CDR3 bases: TGCGCCAGCAGCTTGGGATCACTACAGGGGGTCAGAAGGATGAACACTGAAGCTTTCTTT.

The gene calls are TRBV16 and TRBJ2-3, with TRBD2 matching 10 bases. Germline V CDR1 and CDR2: KGHSY, FQNENV. CDR3 length: 16 amino acids. J was trimmed by 3 bases and V by 4 bases; bases with no gene match: 7. CDR3 nucleotides: TGTGCCAGCAGCCCCCCGGGACTAGCGAATACAGATACGCAGTATTTT. Protein: CASSPPGLANTDTQYF.

The chain employs TRBV2 and TRBJ1-1; D is unclear. V was trimmed by 2 bases and J by 5 bases, leaving 6 bases between them. Germline V lookup: CDR1 SNHLY, CDR2 FYNNEI. The CDR3 runs to 12 residues. Here the CDR3 reads CASSELATEAFF. Here the CDR3 DNA reads TGTGCCAGCAGTGAATTGGCTACTGAAGCTTTCTTT.

The chain combines TRBV19 with TRBJ1-4; tentative D call: TRBD1 (5 bases). CDR1 is LNHDA and CDR2 is SQIVND in the germline V gene (reference sequence). Trimming removed 3 bases from V and 7 bases from J, with 15 bases in between. The CDR3 consists of 15 residues. CDR3 in DNA: TGTGCCAGTAGTATTGGGGCAGGGTTAGGTGAAAAACTGTTTTTT. Protein sequence: CASSIGAGLGEKLFF.

This chain links TRBV2 with TRBJ2-1; the match to TRBD2 covers 8 bases. J lost 9 bases, V lost 3 bases, and 13 bases had no gene match. The CDR3 consists of 16 residues. The germline V gene encodes CDR1 SNHLY and CDR2 FYNNEI. In DNA, the CDR3 is TGTGCCAGCAGTGATCCAGCGGGAGAGGGGTGGGGTGAGCAGTTCTTC. Protein product: CASSDPAGEGWGEQFF.

The chain uses TRBV5-1 and TRBJ1-1; tentative D call: TRBD1 (5 bases). Trimming took 3 bases from V and 0 from J, leaving 9 bases between them. The CDR3 extends over 14 amino acids. Germline V gene sequence: CDR1 SGHRS, CDR2 YFSETQ. The CDR3 region is CASSSTALNTEAFF. In DNA form, the CDR3 reads TGCGCCAGCAGCTCGACAGCTTTGAACACTGAAGCTTTCTTT.

The genes are TRBV7-6 and TRBJ2-1; the D gene is possibly TRBD2 (6 bases). This CDR3 has 16 residues. Trimming took 3 bases from V and 7 from J, leaving 19 bases between them. Germline V gene lookup returns CDR1 SGHVS and CDR2 FNYEAQ. DNA for the CDR3: TGTGCCAGCAGCTTGGGTCGGCGGGAACTAAGGAATGAGCAGTTCTTC. This translates into CASSLGRRELRNEQFF.